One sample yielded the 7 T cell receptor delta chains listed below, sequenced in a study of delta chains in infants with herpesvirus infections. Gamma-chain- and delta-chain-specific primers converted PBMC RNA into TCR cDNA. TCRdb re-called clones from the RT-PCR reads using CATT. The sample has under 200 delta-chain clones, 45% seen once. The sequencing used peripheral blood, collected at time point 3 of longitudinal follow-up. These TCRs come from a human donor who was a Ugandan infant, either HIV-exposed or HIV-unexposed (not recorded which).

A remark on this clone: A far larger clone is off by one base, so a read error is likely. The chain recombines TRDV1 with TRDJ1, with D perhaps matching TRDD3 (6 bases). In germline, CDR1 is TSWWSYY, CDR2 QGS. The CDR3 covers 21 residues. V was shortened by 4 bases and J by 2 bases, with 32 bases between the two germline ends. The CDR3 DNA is TGTGCTCTTGGGGGACTTCCGCGGGTGGACGGGCTGATACGGGGGACCGATAAACTCATCTTT. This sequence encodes CALGGLPRVDGLIRGTDKLIF.

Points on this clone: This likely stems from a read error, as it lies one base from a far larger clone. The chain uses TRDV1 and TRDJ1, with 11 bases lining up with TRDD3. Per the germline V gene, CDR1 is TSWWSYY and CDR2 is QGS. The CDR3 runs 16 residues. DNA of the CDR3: TGTGCCCGATTCCAGCTGGGGGATACCCCCACCAATAAACTCATCTTT. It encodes CARFQLGDTPTNKLIF.

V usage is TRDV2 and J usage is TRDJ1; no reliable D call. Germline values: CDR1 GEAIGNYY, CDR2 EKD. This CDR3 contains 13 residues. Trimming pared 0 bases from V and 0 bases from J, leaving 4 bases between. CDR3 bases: TGTGCCTGTGACACCTGGGACACCGATAAACTCATCTTT. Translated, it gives CACDTWDTDKLIF.

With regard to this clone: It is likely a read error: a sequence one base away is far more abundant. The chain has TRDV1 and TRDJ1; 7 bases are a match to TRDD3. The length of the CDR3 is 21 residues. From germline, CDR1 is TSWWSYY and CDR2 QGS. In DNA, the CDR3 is TGTTCTCTTGGGGAACTGTGCACATCTCCCACGTGGGGGACATACACCGATAAACTCATCTTT. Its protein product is CSLGELCTSPTWGTYTDKLIF.

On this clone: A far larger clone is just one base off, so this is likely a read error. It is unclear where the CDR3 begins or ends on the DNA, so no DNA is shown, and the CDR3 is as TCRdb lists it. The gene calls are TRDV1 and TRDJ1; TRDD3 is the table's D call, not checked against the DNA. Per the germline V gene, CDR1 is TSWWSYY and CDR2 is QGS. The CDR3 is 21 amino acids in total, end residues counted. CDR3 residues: CALGDWGQVLGGTGHTDKLIF.

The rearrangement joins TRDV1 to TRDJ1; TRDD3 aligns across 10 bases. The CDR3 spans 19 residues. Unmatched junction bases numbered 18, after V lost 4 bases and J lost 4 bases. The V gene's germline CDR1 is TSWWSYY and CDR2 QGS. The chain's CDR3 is CALGAKWDGLGDWDDKLIF. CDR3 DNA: TGTGCTCTTGGGGCCAAATGGGATGGACTGGGGGATTGGGACGATAAACTCATCTTT.

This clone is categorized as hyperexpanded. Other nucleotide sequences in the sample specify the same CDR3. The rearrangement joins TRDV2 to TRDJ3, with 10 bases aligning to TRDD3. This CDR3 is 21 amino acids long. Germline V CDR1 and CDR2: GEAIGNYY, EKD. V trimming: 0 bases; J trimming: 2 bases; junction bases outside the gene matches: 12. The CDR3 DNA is TGTGCCTGTGACACCGTAACTAGGGGGATACGCAGAACCTGGGACACCCGACAGATGTTTTTC. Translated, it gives CACDTVTRGIRRTWDTRQMFF.